The TCR beta chain under discussion was sequenced for a study of blood T cell repertoires in COVID-19. Study summary: The samples span acute and convalescent COVID-19 from the United States, Italy and Spain. From T cells, B-cell-depleted T cells, or PBMCs came the material, which was cDNA or gDNA.

Original analysis: Reference gene primers were amplified, and this amplification served to estimate nucleated cell counts. Clones were read by immunoSEQ multiplex PCR, and TCRdb kept only the in-frame ones, dropping some. Clone size and V and J calls were adopted from that table, with D and trimming inferred from the DNA. The data show a few hundred thousand clones, 80% seen once. Individuals drawn from around 25 US areas were about 18 to 95 years old. The sequence came from a woman in her forties with acute COVID-19. Source material: PBMCs or T cells enriched from blood (not recorded which).

The CDR3 coding sequence is TGTGCCAGCAGCTGGAACCGGGACAGGAGTCAGGGCTACACCTTC. Its protein product is CASSWNRDRSQGYTF. V usage is TRBV5-5 and J usage is TRBJ1-2; 8 nucleotides agree with TRBD1. The CDR3 extends over 15 amino acids. Germline V lookup: CDR1 SGHKS, CDR2 YYEKEE (reference sequence). Trimming at V came to 3 bases and at J to 8 bases, leaving 12 bases not matched to a gene.